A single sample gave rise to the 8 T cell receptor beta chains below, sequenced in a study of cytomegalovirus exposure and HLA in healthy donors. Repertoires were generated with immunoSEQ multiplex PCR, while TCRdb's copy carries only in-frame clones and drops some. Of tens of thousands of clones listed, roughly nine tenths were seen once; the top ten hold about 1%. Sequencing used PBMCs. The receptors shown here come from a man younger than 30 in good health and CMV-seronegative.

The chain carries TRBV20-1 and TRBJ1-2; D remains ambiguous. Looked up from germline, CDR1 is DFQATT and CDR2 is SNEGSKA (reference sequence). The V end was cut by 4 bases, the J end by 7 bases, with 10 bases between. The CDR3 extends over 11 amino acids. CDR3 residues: CSAIFSVGYTF. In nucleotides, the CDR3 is TGCAGTGCTATCTTTTCGGTTGGCTACACCTTC.

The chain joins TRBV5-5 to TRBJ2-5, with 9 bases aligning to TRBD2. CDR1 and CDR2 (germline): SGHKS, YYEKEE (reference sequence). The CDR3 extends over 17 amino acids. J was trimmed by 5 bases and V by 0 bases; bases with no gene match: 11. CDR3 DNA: TGTGCCAGCAGCTTGGATTCCTTGCGGGAGGGCCCCGAGACCCAGTACTTC. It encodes CASSLDSLREGPETQYF.

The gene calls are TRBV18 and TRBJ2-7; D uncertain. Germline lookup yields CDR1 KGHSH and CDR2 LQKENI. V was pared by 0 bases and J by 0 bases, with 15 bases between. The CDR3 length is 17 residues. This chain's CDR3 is CASSPPAGLSSSYEQYF. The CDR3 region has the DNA TGTGCCAGCTCACCACCTGCTGGGCTCTCGAGCTCCTACGAGCAGTACTTC.

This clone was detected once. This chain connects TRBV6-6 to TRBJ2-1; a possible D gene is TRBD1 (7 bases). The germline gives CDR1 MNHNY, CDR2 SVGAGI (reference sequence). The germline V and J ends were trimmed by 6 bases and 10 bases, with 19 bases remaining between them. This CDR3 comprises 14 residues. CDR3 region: CASRTPTGRGEQFF. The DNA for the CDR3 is TGTGCCAGCAGAACCCCGACAGGGCGGGGCGAGCAGTTCTTC.

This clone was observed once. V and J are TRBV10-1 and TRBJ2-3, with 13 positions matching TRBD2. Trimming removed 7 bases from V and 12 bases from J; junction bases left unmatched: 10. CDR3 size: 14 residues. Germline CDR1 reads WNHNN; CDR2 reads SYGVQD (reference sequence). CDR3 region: CASIPPRTSGSQYF. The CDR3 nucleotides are TGCGCCAGCATCCCTCCAAGGACTAGCGGGAGTCAGTATTTT.

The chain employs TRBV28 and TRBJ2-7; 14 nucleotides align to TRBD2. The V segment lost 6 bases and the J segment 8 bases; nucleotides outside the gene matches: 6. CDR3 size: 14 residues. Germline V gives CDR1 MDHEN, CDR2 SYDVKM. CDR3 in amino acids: CASRTGLAGVKQYF. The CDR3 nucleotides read TGTGCCAGCAGAACGGGACTAGCGGGAGTGAAGCAGTACTTC.

The CDR3 loop is CAWGQFYEQYF. In nucleotides, the CDR3 is TGTGCCTGGGGACAGTTCTACGAGCAGTACTTC. This chain uses TRBV30 with TRBJ2-7; D is perhaps TRBD1 (6 bases). V lost 5 bases to trimming and J lost 3 bases, with 8 bases between them. CDR3 length: 11 amino acids. Germline V gene lookup returns CDR1 GTSNPN and CDR2 SVGIG (reference sequence).

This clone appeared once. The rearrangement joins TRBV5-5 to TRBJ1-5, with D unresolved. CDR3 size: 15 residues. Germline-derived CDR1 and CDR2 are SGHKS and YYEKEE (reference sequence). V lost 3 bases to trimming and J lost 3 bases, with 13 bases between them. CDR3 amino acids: CASSWVEGTNQPQHF. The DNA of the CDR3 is TGTGCCAGCAGCTGGGTGGAGGGTACCAATCAGCCCCAGCATTTT.